These 29 T cell receptor beta chains originate from one sample sequenced in a study of blood T cell repertoires in COVID-19. This table comes from immunoSEQ multiplex PCR, and its TCRdb copy is limited to in-frame clones, with some not included. The sample includes some 270,000 clones, 90% of them seen just once. The sample comprised PBMCs or T cells enriched from blood (not recorded which). Source of these receptors: a woman in her thirties with acute COVID-19.

The rearrangement uses TRBV18 and TRBJ2-6, with 8 positions matching TRBD1. After removal of 0 bases from V and 3 bases from J, the junction contained 13 bases not matched to a gene. This CDR3 region has 20 residues. The germline V gene encodes CDR1 KGHSH and CDR2 LQKENI. CDR3 bases: TGTGCCAGCTCACCACCTGGGGGCAGGGGGCGATCCTTTGGGGCCAACGTCCTGACTTTC. It codes for CASSPPGGRGRSFGANVLTF.

On this clone itself: The same CDR3 can be traced to other DNA sequences in this sample. This rearrangement joins TRBV19 to TRBJ1-1; D might be TRBD1 (5 bases). V was clipped by 5 bases and J by 5 bases, with 9 bases between them. This CDR3 is 12 amino acids long. Per the germline V gene, CDR1 is LNHDA and CDR2 is SQIVND (reference sequence). In DNA form, the CDR3 reads TGTGCCAGTAGTTCGGGGGGTACTGAAGCTTTCTTT. Its translation is CASSSGGTEAFF. The full variable domain, completed using reference TRBV19 and TRBJ1-1, is DGGITQSPKYLFRKEGQNVTLSCEQNLNHDAMYWYRQDPGQGLRLIYYSQIVNDFQKGDIAEGYSVSREKKESFPLTVTSAQKNPTAFYLCASSSGGTEAFFGQGTRLTVV.

The chain couples TRBV5-5 to TRBJ1-4; 7 nucleotides align to TRBD1. Losses at the gene ends were 4 bases for V and 0 bases for J; bases not matched to a gene: 6. Germline lookup yields CDR1 SGHKS and CDR2 YYEKEE (reference sequence). The CDR3 totals 16 residues. As DNA, the CDR3 is TGTGCCAGCAGCACGGGACAGCCAACAACTAATGAAAAACTGTTTTTT. It yields the protein CASSTGQPTTNEKLFF.

The V gene is TRBV5-1, the J gene TRBJ2-5; TRBD2 aligns across 9 bases. Germline V gene lookup returns CDR1 SGHRS and CDR2 YFSETQ. V lost 4 bases, J lost 4 bases, and 5 bases stayed unmatched. The CDR3 runs to 14 residues. This CDR3 reads CASSQGLASETQYF. The CDR3 nucleotides are TGCGCCAGCAGCCAGGGACTAGCTTCAGAGACCCAGTACTTC.

The gene calls are TRBV24-1 and TRBJ2-5, with D possibly TRBD1 on 6 matching bases. CDR1 and CDR2 (germline): KGHDR, SFDVKD. Trimming shortened V by 3 bases and J by 0 bases, and 10 bases separated the two germline ends. The CDR3 has 15 residues. DNA of the CDR3: TGTGCCACCAGTGATCCATGGACAGACCAAGAGACCCAGTACTTC. This sequence encodes CATSDPWTDQETQYF.

This clone came up once. The chain employs TRBV25-1 and TRBJ1-2; tentative D call: TRBD1 (5 bases). Germline V gives CDR1 MGHDK, CDR2 SYGVNS. Trimming removed 7 bases from V and 8 bases from J, with 17 bases in between. The CDR3 length is 13 residues. CDR3 loop: CASIASGGWGYTF. The DNA of the CDR3 is TGTGCCAGCATCGCCAGCGGGGGTTGGGGCTACACCTTC.

The chain combines TRBV30 with TRBJ2-6, with D tentatively TRBD2 (5 bases). Germline V gives CDR1 GTSNPN, CDR2 SVGIG (reference sequence). The CDR3 has 14 amino acids. V was trimmed by 4 bases and J by 1 base, leaving 8 bases between them. The CDR3 nucleotides are TGTGCCTGGATTTCGGGATCTGGGGCCAACGTCCTGACTTTC. Translation gives CAWISGSGANVLTF.

V is TRBV11-2 and J is TRBJ2-7; no firm D call. There are 15 residues in the CDR3. The V and J ends lost 0 bases and 0 bases respectively, with 9 bases between them. Germline CDR1 and CDR2: SGHAT and FQNNGV. CDR3 region: CASSLEVRPSYEQYF. The CDR3 bases are TGTGCCAGCAGCTTAGAGGTGCGGCCCTCCTACGAGCAGTACTTC.

The genes are TRBV27 and TRBJ2-1; TRBD2 agrees at 9 bases. Per germline, CDR1 MNHEY and CDR2 SMNVEV (reference sequence). With V trimmed by 4 bases and J by 0 bases, 16 bases remained unmatched. The CDR3 covers 20 residues. The CDR3 is CASSSKSGLALYSSYNEQFF. The CDR3 DNA reads as TGTGCCAGCAGTTCCAAATCCGGACTAGCGCTATATAGCTCCTACAATGAGCAGTTCTTC.

The chain employs TRBV5-1 and TRBJ2-7; 8 bases fit TRBD1. CDR1 and CDR2 from the germline V gene are SGHRS and YFSETQ. Germline trimming cut 6 bases from V and 3 bases from J; bases unmatched to any gene: 11. The CDR3 has 15 amino acids. In nucleotides, the CDR3 is TGCGCCAGCACCTTTGGTGGGACAGGACACTACGAGCAGTACTTC. It codes for CASTFGGTGHYEQYF.

The chain combines TRBV27 with TRBJ1-2; 11 bases fit TRBD1. Germline loops: CDR1 MNHEY, CDR2 SMNVEV (reference sequence). This CDR3 contains 16 residues. V shed 3 bases and J 3 bases; nucleotides not matched to a gene: 6. Here the CDR3 DNA reads TGTGCCAGCAGTTTTCGAGGGACAGGGGGAGACTATGGCTACACCTTC. It encodes CASSFRGTGGDYGYTF.

V is TRBV28 and J is TRBJ2-7; a possible D gene is TRBD1 (5 bases). Between the trimmed V and J ends, which lost 8 bases and 3 bases, there was a span of 14 bases. The CDR3 is 13 amino acids. Germline V CDR1 and CDR2: MDHEN, SYDVKM. The CDR3, as DNA: TGTGCCAGCGTAAGGGGCGGTCTCTACGAGCAGTACTTC. This gives the protein CASVRGGLYEQYF.

The chain is built from TRBV5-1 and TRBJ2-3; D remains ambiguous. The CDR3 spans 15 residues. Germline values: CDR1 SGHRS, CDR2 YFSETQ. Trimming pared 3 bases from V and 1 base from J, leaving 12 bases between. DNA for the CDR3: TGCGCCAGCAGCTCCGGAGTCGTGGGCACAGATACGCAGTATTTT. Its translation is CASSSGVVGTDTQYF.

The V call is TRBV9, the J call TRBJ1-3; D is unclear. The CDR3 contains 15 residues. With 0 bases removed from V and 8 bases from J, the gap between germline ends came to 15 bases. CDR1 is SGDLS, CDR2 YYNGEE, per germline. In DNA, the CDR3 is TGTGCCAGCAGCGTAGCGGGGAGCCACATAGACACCATATATTTT. Amino acid sequence: CASSVAGSHIDTIYF.

The J gene is TRBJ1-2, the V gene TRBV10-3; D is ambiguous. The CDR3 sequence is 13 residues long. Germline V gene sequence: CDR1 ENHRY, CDR2 SYGVKD. The germline V and J ends were trimmed by 4 bases and 0 bases, with 6 bases remaining between them. DNA for the CDR3: TGTGCCATCAGTGGTCAGACTAACTATGGCTACACCTTC. It is translated as CAISGQTNYGYTF.

This clone is a singleton in its sample. CDR3 in amino acids: CAWRGQRSAPSSYEQYF. CDR3 DNA sequence: TGTGCCTGGAGAGGTCAGAGGTCGGCTCCGAGCTCCTACGAGCAGTACTTC. This sequence joins TRBV30 and TRBJ2-7; D is unclear. The CDR3 length is 17 residues. Germline lookup yields CDR1 GTSNPN and CDR2 SVGIG (reference sequence). Trimming took off 3 bases at V and 0 bases at J, with 21 bases between the two ends.

This chain joins TRBV24-1 and TRBJ1-1; D is ambiguous. Germline V gives CDR1 KGHDR, CDR2 SFDVKD. Trimming stripped 3 bases from V and 1 base from J, with 11 bases between. The CDR3 is made up of 15 amino acids. This chain's CDR3 is CATSDPKSGNTEAFF. The CDR3 nucleotides read TGTGCCACCAGTGATCCAAAGTCCGGGAACACTGAAGCTTTCTTT.

This sequence joins TRBV3-1 (or the pseudogene TRBV3-2) and TRBJ1-3; D ambiguous. CDR1 LGHDT and CDR2 YNNKEL come from the germline V gene (reference sequence). V lost 2 bases to trimming and J lost 4 bases, with 9 bases between them. This CDR3 has 14 amino acids. The CDR3 loop is CASSQFSEGNTIYF. The CDR3 DNA sequence: TGTGCCAGCAGCCAATTCTCAGAAGGAAACACCATATATTTT.

V is TRBV19 and J is TRBJ1-5; maybe TRBD1 (6 bases). Germline V gene lookup returns CDR1 LNHDA and CDR2 SQIVND (reference sequence). V lost 8 bases, J lost 4 bases, and 18 bases lay in between. The CDR3 extends over 15 amino acids. Here the CDR3 reads CASSQDRLRNQPQHF. Written as DNA, the CDR3 is TGTGCCAGTTCCCAGGACAGACTAAGAAATCAGCCCCAGCATTTT.

The gene calls are TRBV6-2 or TRBV6-3 and TRBJ2-2, with 9 bases aligning to TRBD1. Trimming cost V 4 bases and J 4 bases; bases outside gene matches: 1. The CDR3 length is 14 residues. Germline CDR1 is MNHEY and CDR2 is SVGEGT. The CDR3 sequence is CASSLTGGTGELFF. The CDR3 bases are TGTGCCAGCAGTTTGACAGGGGGCACCGGGGAGCTGTTTTTT.

The V call is TRBV6-5, the J call TRBJ2-3; the D gene is possibly TRBD1 (5 bases). The CDR3 length is 15 residues. Trimming removed 8 bases at V and 4 bases at J, with 19 bases between. Germline lookup yields CDR1 MNHEY and CDR2 SVGAGI. The CDR3 region has the DNA TGTGCCAGCCCGAAGGGGCAGGTAGTTGCAGATACGCAGTATTTT. This codes for CASPKGQVVADTQYF.

The chain uses TRBV19 and TRBJ2-2; 10 bases are a match to TRBD1. CDR3 length: 14 residues. Germline CDR1 LNHDA, CDR2 SQIVND (reference sequence). J lost 7 bases, V lost 4 bases, and 3 bases had no gene match. CDR3 sequence (DNA): TGTGCCAGTAGTAGCGACAGGGGGCTCGGGGAGCTGTTTTTT. It specifies CASSSDRGLGELFF. Combining the CDR3 with reference TRBV19 and TRBJ2-2 gives the whole variable domain DGGITQSPKYLFRKEGQNVTLSCEQNLNHDAMYWYRQDPGQGLRLIYYSQIVNDFQKGDIAEGYSVSREKKESFPLTVTSAQKNPTAFYLCASSSDRGLGELFFGEGSRLTVL.

The rearrangement uses TRBV7-3 and TRBJ2-7; 7 bases are a match to TRBD2. The germline gives CDR1 SGHTA, CDR2 FQGTGA. CDR3 length: 13 residues. The V segment lost 3 bases and the J segment 3 bases; nucleotides outside the gene matches: 2. The CDR3 DNA sequence: TGTGCCAGCAGCTTGGCGGGAGACTACGAGCAGTACTTC. Amino acids: CASSLAGDYEQYF. Drawing the rest from reference TRBV7-3 and TRBJ2-7, the complete variable domain is GAGVSQTPSNKVTEKGKYVELRCDPISGHTALYWYRQSLGQGPEFLIYFQGTGAADDSGLPNDRFFAVRPEGSVSTLKIQRTERGDSAVYLCASSLAGDYEQYFGPGTRLTVT.

In DNA form, the CDR3 reads TGTGCCAGCAGGACTCTACAGGGTAACACTGAAGCTTTCTTT. It encodes CASRTLQGNTEAFF. The rearrangement joins TRBV2 to TRBJ1-1; TRBD1 is a possible D gene (6 bases). This CDR3 comprises 14 residues. Per germline, CDR1 SNHLY and CDR2 FYNNEI. V was shortened by 6 bases and J by 2 bases, with 13 bases between the two germline ends. Full variable domain (missing parts from reference TRBV2 and TRBJ1-1): EPEVTQTPSHQVTQMGQEVILRCVPISNHLYFYWYRQILGQKVEFLVSFYNNEISEKSEIFDDQFSVERPDGSNFTLKIRSTKLEDSAMYFCASRTLQGNTEAFFGQGTRLTVV.

V is TRBV9 and J is TRBJ1-4; a possible D gene is TRBD1 (6 bases). The CDR3 covers 16 residues. The germline gives CDR1 SGDLS, CDR2 YYNGEE. The V end lost 0 bases, the J end lost 7 bases, and 16 bases lay between the germline ends. The CDR3 DNA reads TGTGCCAGCAGCGTAGGTGGAACAGGGTTGGTTGAAAAACTGTTTTTT. Protein: CASSVGGTGLVEKLFF.

The genes are TRBV27 and TRBJ2-1, with D possibly being TRBD2 (5 bases). The germline gives CDR1 MNHEY, CDR2 SMNVEV (reference sequence). V was cut by 5 bases and J by 3 bases, with 14 bases left in between. This CDR3 has 15 amino acids. The DNA for the CDR3 is TGTGCCAGCAGTCAAAGCGGAATGGACTACAATGAGCAGTTCTTC. Protein product: CASSQSGMDYNEQFF.

The gene calls are TRBV24-1 and TRBJ2-7, with 11 bases lining up with TRBD1. This CDR3 contains 16 residues. Germline lookup yields CDR1 KGHDR and CDR2 SFDVKD. Trimming removed 4 bases from V and 5 bases from J; junction bases left unmatched: 9. The CDR3 bases are TGTGCCACCAGTGACCAAAGGACAGGGGGCTTACACGAGCAGTACTTC. It codes for CATSDQRTGGLHEQYF.

This rearrangement joins TRBV2 to TRBJ2-5; no definite D call. V was cut by 7 bases and J by 2 bases, with 11 bases left in between. The CDR3 is made up of 13 amino acids. Germline CDR1 and CDR2: SNHLY and FYNNEI. This CDR3 is CASKPASQETQYF. In DNA form, the CDR3 reads TGTGCCAGCAAACCCGCGAGTCAAGAGACCCAGTACTTC. Full variable domain (missing parts from reference TRBV2 and TRBJ2-5): EPEVTQTPSHQVTQMGQEVILRCVPISNHLYFYWYRQILGQKVEFLVSFYNNEISEKSEIFDDQFSVERPDGSNFTLKIRSTKLEDSAMYFCASKPASQETQYFGPGTRLLVL.

This chain joins TRBV14 and TRBJ2-3, with TRBD2 as a possible D gene (6 bases). Germline-derived CDR1 and CDR2 are SGHDN and FVKESK. The V end lost 1 base, the J end lost 1 base, and 12 bases lay between the germline ends. The CDR3 extends over 16 amino acids. The CDR3 bases are TGTGCCAGCAGCCAAGTGAAGGCTAGCGGCACAGATACGCAGTATTTT. As protein: CASSQVKASGTDTQYF.